This TCR beta chain was sequenced for a study of shared clonotypes between healthy human individuals. Method: immunoSEQ multiplex PCR; TCRdb's copy keeps in-frame clones and lacks some. This table holds 2 million to 3 million clones, 90% to 95% found once. The CDR3 is 13 residues long. Germline V lookup: CDR1 SGHDT, CDR2 YYEEEE. The V gene lost 3 bases and the J gene lost 2 bases, with 8 bases spanning the gap. This clonotype was sampled from a young man in good health. Some clones in this sample may be carry-over from other donors' samples. The rearrangement links TRBV5-6 to TRBJ2-5, with TRBD1 as a possible D gene (6 bases). Sequenced input: naive CD4+ T cells from PBMCs. Subset in this sample: CD45RA+ positively selected. The CDR3 nucleotides read TGTGCCAGCAGCTCGACAGGACAAGAGACCCAGTACTTC. Translation: CASSSTGQETQYF.